The clone carrying this T cell receptor (beta chain) was found once. This record comes from a study of somatic mutations in cytotoxic T cells in rheumatoid arthritis. Germline CDR1 and CDR2: SGHKS and YYEKEE (reference sequence). This CDR3 is 15 amino acids long. Losses at the gene ends were 4 bases for V and 2 bases for J; bases not matched to a gene: 6. Clones were sequenced by immunoSEQ multiplex PCR, and TCRdb holds only the in-frame ones, with some missing. The table records 9,000 or so clones, 75% to 80% of them present only once. The receptor's source is an adult with rheumatoid arthritis. This sequence joins TRBV5-5 and TRBJ1-2, with TRBD1 matching 9 bases. Material: CD8+ T cells sorted from blood. The CDR3 spells CASSLDGTGNYGYTF. The CDR3 DNA follows: TGTGCCAGCAGCCTGGATGGGACAGGGAACTATGGCTACACCTTC. Full variable domain (remainder filled in from reference TRBV5-5 and TRBJ1-2): DAGVTQSPTHLIKTRGQQVTLRCSPISGHKSVSWYQQVLGQGPQFIFQYYEKEERGRGNFPDRFSARQFPNYSSELNVNALLLGDSALYLCASSLDGTGNYGYTFGSGTRLTVV.